One TCR beta chain is described in this entry. These data come from a study of CD8 T cells in Susac syndrome. Study-wide background: Active disease was present in roughly 6 of the sequenced Susac syndrome patients, and remission in 8 or 9.

Deletions cut 6 bases from V and 7 bases from J, with 24 bases between. The CDR3 sequence is 16 residues long. Reverse transcription used about 0.5 to 1 ug RNA and random hexamers. An immunoSEQ multiplex PCR generated amplified TCR beta CDR3 products spanning 54 Vbeta and 13 Jbeta. TCRdb reprocessed the immunoSEQ multiplex PCR reads with MiXCR, giving one entry per CDR3 protein. The data contain under 200,000 distinct CDR3 sequences, approximately 96% of them seen just once; the ten biggest clones take up 0.075% to 0.1%. Sequencing used CD4+ T cells from PBMCs. This TCR was sampled from a human donor with Susac syndrome. This chain joins TRBV12-3 or TRBV12-4 and TRBJ2-5; a possible D gene is TRBD2 (5 bases). The chain's CDR3 is CASRDRSGAPRGTQYF. The DNA for the CDR3 is TGTGCCAGCAGAGATCGTAGTGGAGCCCCTCGGGGGACCCAGTACTTC.